This T cell receptor (beta chain) was found in a study of cytomegalovirus exposure and HLA in healthy donors. PCR primers comprised 60 Vbeta and 13 Jbeta primers. This table comes from immunoSEQ multiplex PCR, and its TCRdb copy is limited to in-frame clones, with some not included. Of 70,000 to 95,000 clones in the sample, about 80% were seen once. Study-level results: What TCR beta sequences reportedly achieved was accurate prediction of HLA-A and HLA-B alleles in most subjects. Most CMV-associated TCR beta chains were later found to appear HLA-restricted.

Germline CDR1 reads SGHTS; CDR2 reads YDEGEE. This CDR3 region has 13 residues. Comment on this clone: The target antigen is unknown. At one of its ends the junction is not consistent with the germline gene, which may arise from a read error.

The sequenced sample consisted of PBMCs. This receptor was obtained from a man younger than 45 in good health and CMV-seropositive. This chain uses TRBV5-8 with TRBJ1-2, with D unclear. The CDR3 coding sequence is TGTGCCAGCAGCTTGAGATTGGGCCGGCCCCTTGACTTC. It translates to CASSLRLGRPLDF.